Listed below are T cell receptor beta chains from one sample, sequenced in a study of beta chain features in type 1 diabetes. Here immunoSEQ multiplex PCR was the method, and the copy in TCRdb shows in-frame clones only, minus some. The sample lists around 70,000 clones, around 49% occurring once. Sequencing was performed on central memory CD4+ T cells from blood. The origin of the receptors is a man younger than 40 with type 1 diabetes. The CDR3 runs from the conserved cysteine through the conserved F or W. D genes are given only for firm matches. Clone size appears in some rows only: once, few, many, or a class for an expanded clone.

few TRBJ2-3 TRBV9 TRBD2 TGTGCCAGCAGCGGCGGGGGGCTTACAGATACGCAGTATTTT CASSGGGLTDTQYF
few TRBJ2-1 TRBV6-6 . TGTGCCAGCAGTTCCCAACTCTCGAAGTACAATGAGCAGTTCTTC CASSSQLSKYNEQFF
. TRBJ1-5 TRBV7-2 TRBD1 TGTGCCAGCAGCTTAATGGGACAGCTCAATCAGCCCCAGCATTTT CASSLMGQLNQPQHF
. TRBJ2-3 TRBV5-1 . TGCGCCAGCAGCTTTGCTAGTCTTGGCACAGATACGCAGTATTTT CASSFASLGTDTQYF
. TRBJ2-1 TRBV19 TRBD1 TGTGCCAGTAGTACCGGGACAGGGGTAGGTGAGCAGTTCTTC CASSTGTGVGEQFF
few TRBJ1-4 TRBV6-1 . TGTGCCAGCAGTGGGGGGGGCTCCCGGACAACTAATGAAAAACTGTTTTTT CASSGGGSRTTNEKLFF
few TRBJ2-7 TRBV19 TRBD1 TGTGCCAGCGCATCGGGACAGTCCTACGAGCGGTACTTC CASASGQSYERYF
. TRBJ1-4 TRBV2 . TGTGCCAGCCAACCTGGTACAAATGAAAAACTGTTTTTT CASQPGTNEKLFF
. TRBJ1-5 TRBV7-2 . TGTGCCAGCAGCTTGGCAGGGGATCAGCCCCAGCATTTT CASSLAGDQPQHF
few TRBJ2-2 TRBV5-1 . TGCGCCAGCAGCTTTAATGAGGCCTCCACCGGGGAGCTGTTTTTT CASSFNEASTGELFF
. TRBJ1-6 TRBV6-1 . TGTGCCAGCGGCTCCGTTGCAGGGGTTAATTCACCCCTCCACTTT CASGSVAGVNSPLHF
. TRBJ2-1 TRBV7-9 . TGTGCCAGCAGCACAGAGGGAGGAGAGCAGTTCTTC CASSTEGGEQFF
. TRBJ1-1 TRBV11-3 . TGTGCCACTACAGGTGACACTGAAGCTTTCTTT CATTGDTEAFF
. TRBJ2-7 TRBV10-2 . TGCGCCAGCAGTGAGTCGGCTTCCTACGAGCAGTACTTC CASSESASYEQYF
. TRBJ2-3 TRBV21-1 . TGTGCCAACGTCCCTTGGCGGGACGGAAGCACAGATACGCAGTATTTT CANVPWRDGSTDTQYF
. TRBJ2-1 TRBV7-9 . TGTGCCAGCAGCTTAGTTTCAGGCCTCTCCTCCTACAATGAGCAGTTCTTC CASSLVSGLSSYNEQFF
. TRBJ2-1 TRBV2 TRBD2 TGTGCCAGCACGAGCGGGGGTGTATCCTACAATGAGCAGTTCTTC CASTSGGVSYNEQFF
. TRBJ1-1 TRBV6-1 . TGTGCCAGCAGTGAGGGCAGGATCGAAGCTTTCTTT CASSEGRIEAFF
few TRBJ2-3 TRBV11-3 TRBD2 TGTGCCAGCAGCCCCGGCGGGGGGCGCGCCACAGATACGCAGTATTTT CASSPGGGRATDTQYF
. TRBJ2-7 TRBV5-4 TRBD1 TGTGCCAGCAGCTTGGAGTGGCAGGGGGCAGGCGAGCAGTACTTC CASSLEWQGAGEQYF
few TRBJ2-3 TRBV7-9 . TGTGCCAGCAGCTTAGCTCGTTTCACAGATACGCAGTATTTT CASSLARFTDTQYF
few TRBJ2-3 TRBV23-1 TRBD1 TGCGCCAGCAGTATCACGCGAGACAGGGTGGTCGGGACGCAGTATTTT CASSITRDRVVGTQYF
. TRBJ1-5 TRBV2 . TGTGCCAGCAGTTTTATGAGAGATCAGCCCCAGCATTTT CASSFMRDQPQHF
. TRBJ2-2 TRBV11-2 TRBD1 TGTGCCAGCAGCTCGGGACAGGGGCATAGTGGCACCGGGGAGCTGTTTTTT CASSSGQGHSGTGELFF
. TRBJ2-5 TRBV2 TRBD2 TGTGCCAGCAGTGGATTGCGGGGGGGCGAAGAGACCCAGTACTTC CASSGLRGGEETQYF
. TRBJ2-3 TRBV11-3 . TGTGCCAGCAGCTTGAACGGGGGTGGAGATACGCAGTATTTT CASSLNGGGDTQYF
few TRBJ2-1 TRBV5-6 TRBD2 TGTGCCAGCAGCTTGAGACTAGCGGGTTCCTCTGAGCAGTTCTTC CASSLRLAGSSEQFF
. TRBJ1-2 TRBV5-6 . TGTGCCAGCAGCCCGCAGGGATACTATGGCTACACCTTC CASSPQGYYGYTF
. TRBJ2-5 TRBV5-6 . TGTGCCAGCAGCTTGAAGGCGGCTAGTGGGTTAGAGACCCAGTACTTC CASSLKAASGLETQYF
. TRBJ1-1 TRBV11-2 . TGTGCCAGCAGCTCCAGCCGGGGCACTGAAGCTTTCTTT CASSSSRGTEAFF
. TRBJ1-5 TRBV2 . TGTGCCAGCAGTGATTCGGGTGATCAGCCCCAGCATTTT CASSDSGDQPQHF
. TRBJ2-2 TRBV6-6 TRBD2 TGTGCCAGCAGGCCGGGAGGGCGAGCCGGGGAGCTGTTTTTT CASRPGGRAGELFF
. TRBJ2-3 TRBV6-5 . TGTGCCAGCAGCGGAACTAAGGGAGCGCAGTATTTT CASSGTKGAQYF
few TRBJ2-7 TRBV5-1 . TGCGCCAGCAGCCTGGGGGCTAGCGTCTCGTACGAGCAGTACTTC CASSLGASVSYEQYF
once TRBJ2-1 TRBV5-1 TRBD2 TGCGCCAGCAGCTCCATTACTAGCGGGGGCTATAATGAGCAGTTCTTC CASSSITSGGYNEQFF
. TRBJ2-7 TRBV18 . TGTGCCAGCTCACCACAGGGGAGGCGGTCCTACGAGCAGTACTTC CASSPQGRRSYEQYF
. TRBJ2-1 TRBV19 TRBD2 TGTGCCAGTAGTTCGACTAGCGGGGGACACAATGAGCAGTTCTTC CASSSTSGGHNEQFF
. TRBJ1-1 TRBV18 . TGTGCCAGCTCACAACAGGGTTCTGAAGCTTTCTTT CASSQQGSEAFF
. TRBJ1-2 TRBV6-1 TRBD1 TGTGCCAGCAGTCCGACAGGGGGCGCGGGGGGCTACACCTTC CASSPTGGAGGYTF
few TRBJ1-5 TRBV2 TRBD1 TGTGCCAGCAGTGCAACCGGGACAGGGAGGGATAGCAATCAGCCCCAGCATTTT CASSATGTGRDSNQPQHF
. TRBJ1-1 TRBV9 . TGTGCCAGCAGCACCCTAACAGGGACTGAAGCTTTCTTT CASSTLTGTEAFF
. TRBJ2-5 TRBV5-1 TRBD2 TGCGCCAGCAGCACGGGACTAGAAGTTGAGACCCAGTACTTC CASSTGLEVETQYF
. TRBJ1-1 TRBV30 . TGTGCCTGGACCCCCCCGCCGGGGGTTACTGAAGCTTTCTTT CAWTPPPGVTEAFF
few TRBJ2-7 TRBV4-2 TRBD2 TGTGCCAGCAGCCAGGGGATAATGGGGGGGTACGAGCAGTACTTC CASSQGIMGGYEQYF
. TRBJ2-1 TRBV5-1 . TGCGCCAGCAGCTCGGGAGTAGCTTGGAATGAGCAGTTCTTC CASSSGVAWNEQFF
few TRBJ1-1 TRBV2 . TGTGCCAGCATCAGGATTGGGTACACTGAAGCTTTCTTT CASIRIGYTEAFF
few TRBJ2-3 TRBV6-1 TRBD2 TGTGCCGGGAGGGACCCCTCTGGGCCAGATACGCAGTATTTT CAGRDPSGPDTQYF
few TRBJ2-2 TRBV2 . TGTGCCAGCAAAAGGGAGATCGGCACCGGGGAGCTGTTTTTT CASKREIGTGELFF
. TRBJ2-1 TRBV5-4 TRBD2 TGTGCCAGCAGCTTGGGAGGGACTAGCGGGAGGAATGAGCAGTTCTTC CASSLGGTSGRNEQFF
few TRBJ2-5 TRBV6-1 TRBD1 TGTGCCAGCAGTCCCCGGACAGGGGAAGGGACCCAGTACTTC CASSPRTGEGTQYF
. TRBJ1-1 TRBV7-6 . TGTGCCAGCAGGTTGACCTCCGGGGGAACTGAAGCTTTCTTT CASRLTSGGTEAFF
few TRBJ2-1 TRBV5-1 . TGCGCCAGCAGCTTTGGGGCAGAATCCTACAATGAGCAGTTCTTC CASSFGAESYNEQFF
. TRBJ2-7 TRBV12-5 . TGTGCTAGTGGTTTGGTTCAGGGAAGCGAGCAGTACTTC CASGLVQGSEQYF
. TRBJ2-4 TRBV7-9 . TGTGCCAGCAGCTTAGGGGGTACAGGTGGCAAAAACATTCAGTACTTC CASSLGGTGGKNIQYF